This TCR beta chain is from a study of vaccination and CD4 T cells after COVID-19. Study-level information: Median draw time for post-COVID samples was about 100 days post-diagnosis (range 35 to 161). Culture controls were given either a CEFX pool, an HIV-1 Nef pool, or no peptide.

This CDR3 comprises 14 residues. The V segment lost 7 bases and the J segment 2 bases; nucleotides outside the gene matches: 5. CDR1 is SGHNT, CDR2 YYREEE, per germline (reference sequence). The sample's treatment: 10-day PBMC culture with coronavirus spike peptide pools or control peptides (ViraFEST assay). Researchers collected the unexposed donor's CD4+ T cells before the COVID-19 pandemic (2011-2018). SARS-CoV-2 S/N and four cold-coronavirus spikes were used to probe unexposed-donor CD4+ T cells, cells permitting. Overall study results and limits: The rise in median SARS-CoV-2-reactive clonotypes, from around 20 to 38, was not significant.

A remark on this clonotype: Its antigen is unidentified.

An Oncomine TCR Beta short-read assay was used to sequence the DNA from cultured CD4+ T cells. TCRdb called the PCR reads again in MiXCR, with one record for every CDR3 protein. The data contain 2,500 or so distinct CDR3 sequences, 15% to 20% of them singletons. Input material: CD4+ T cells from blood, cultured in vitro. The clonotype originates from a human donor in good health. The gene calls are TRBV5-4 and TRBJ2-2, with 7 nucleotides matching TRBD2. CDR3 in DNA: TGTGCCAGCGTGGGGAGGGGAAACACCGGGGAGCTGTTTTTT. Translated: CASVGRGNTGELFF.